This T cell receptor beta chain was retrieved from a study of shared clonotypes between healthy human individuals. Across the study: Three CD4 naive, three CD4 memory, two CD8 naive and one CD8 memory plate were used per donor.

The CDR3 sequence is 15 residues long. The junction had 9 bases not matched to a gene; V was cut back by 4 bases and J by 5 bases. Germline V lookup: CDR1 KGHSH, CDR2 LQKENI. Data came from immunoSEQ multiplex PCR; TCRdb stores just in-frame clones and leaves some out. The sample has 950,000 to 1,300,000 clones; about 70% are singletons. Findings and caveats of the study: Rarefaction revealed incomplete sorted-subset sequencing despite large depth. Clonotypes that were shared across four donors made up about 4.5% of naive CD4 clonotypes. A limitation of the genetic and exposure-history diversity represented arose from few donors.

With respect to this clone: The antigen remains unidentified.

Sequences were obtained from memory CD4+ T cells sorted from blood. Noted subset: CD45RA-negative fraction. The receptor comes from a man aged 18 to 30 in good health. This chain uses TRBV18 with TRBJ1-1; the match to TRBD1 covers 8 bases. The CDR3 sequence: CASSRRQGLETEAFF. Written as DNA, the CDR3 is TGTGCCAGCTCACGGAGACAGGGGTTGGAAACTGAAGCTTTCTTT.